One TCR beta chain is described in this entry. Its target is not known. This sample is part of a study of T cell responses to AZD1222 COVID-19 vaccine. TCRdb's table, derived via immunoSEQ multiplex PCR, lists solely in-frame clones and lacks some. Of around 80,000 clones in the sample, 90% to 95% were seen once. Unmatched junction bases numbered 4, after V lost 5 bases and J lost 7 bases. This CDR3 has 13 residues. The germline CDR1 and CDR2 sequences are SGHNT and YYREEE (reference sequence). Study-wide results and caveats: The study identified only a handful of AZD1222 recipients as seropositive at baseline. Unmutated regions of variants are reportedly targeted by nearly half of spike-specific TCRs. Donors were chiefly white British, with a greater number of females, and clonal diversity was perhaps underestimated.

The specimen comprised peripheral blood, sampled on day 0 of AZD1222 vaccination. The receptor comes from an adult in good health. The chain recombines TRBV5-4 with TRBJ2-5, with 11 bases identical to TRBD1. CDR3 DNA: TGTGCCAGCAGTCCGGGACAGGGGGGGACCCAGTACTTC. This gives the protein CASSPGQGGTQYF. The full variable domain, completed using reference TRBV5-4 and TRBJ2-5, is ETGVTQSPTHLIKTRGQQVTLRCSSQSGHNTVSWYQQALGQGPQFIFQYYREEENGRGNFPPRFSGLQFPNYSSELNVNALELDDSALYLCASSPGQGGTQYFGPGTRLLVL.